These 3 T cell receptor beta chains originate from one sample sequenced in a study of blood T cells in healthy people across ages. Through a sample-barcoded 5' primer and a J-beta primer mix, a second PCR was run for roughly 7 to 11 cycles. Using its own MiXCR run on the 5' RACE reads, TCRdb lists one record per CDR3 protein. The profile shows roughly 700,000 distinct CDR3 sequences, 45% to 50% of them singletons. The sequenced material came from blood. These receptors were taken from a woman aged 55-69 years in good health.

The V and J genes are TRBV7-9 and TRBJ1-1, with TRBD1 matching over 8 bases. Germline loops: CDR1 SEHNR, CDR2 FQNEAQ (reference sequence). J was trimmed by 1 base and V by 5 bases; bases with no gene match: 6. The CDR3 has 15 amino acids. The CDR3 protein is CASSRSGQGNTEAFF. The CDR3 nucleotides read TGTGCCAGCAGCCGGAGCGGACAGGGGAACACTGAAGCTTTCTTT. Full variable domain (missing parts from reference TRBV7-9 and TRBJ1-1): DTGVSQNPRHKITKRGQNVTFRCDPISEHNRLYWYRQTLGQGPEFLTYFQNEAQLEKSRLLSDRFSAERPKGSFSTLEIQRTEQGDSAMYLCASSRSGQGNTEAFFGQGTRLTVV.

This clonotype has just a few counts. The V and J genes are TRBV20-1 and TRBJ2-5; 10 bases fit TRBD2. From germline, CDR1 is DFQATT and CDR2 SNEGSKA (reference sequence). The junction had 13 bases not matched to a gene; V was cut back by 4 bases and J by 5 bases. The CDR3 runs 16 residues. The CDR3 loop reads CSATGKSGRAIETQYF. CDR3 nucleotides: TGCAGTGCTACGGGGAAAAGCGGGAGGGCCATCGAGACCCAGTACTTC.

The chain is built from TRBV6-5 and TRBJ1-6, with D possibly matching TRBD1 (5 bases). Germline assignment: CDR1 MNHEY and CDR2 SVGAGI. V lost 4 bases and J 7 bases, leaving 11 bases between the germline ends. This CDR3 spans 14 amino acids. The CDR3 sequence: CASSWGKDNSPLHF. DNA of the CDR3: TGTGCCAGCAGTTGGGGGAAAGACAATTCACCCCTCCACTTT.